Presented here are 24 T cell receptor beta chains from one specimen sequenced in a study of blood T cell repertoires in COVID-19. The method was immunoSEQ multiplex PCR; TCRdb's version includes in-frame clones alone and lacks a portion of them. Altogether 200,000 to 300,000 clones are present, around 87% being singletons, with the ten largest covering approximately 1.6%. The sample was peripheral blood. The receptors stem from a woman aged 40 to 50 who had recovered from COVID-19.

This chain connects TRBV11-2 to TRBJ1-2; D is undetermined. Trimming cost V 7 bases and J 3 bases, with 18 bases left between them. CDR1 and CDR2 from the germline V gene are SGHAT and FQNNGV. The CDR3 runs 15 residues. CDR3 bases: TGTGCCAGCACCCCCCCAAGTTCACATGACTATGGCTACACCTTC. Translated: CASTPPSSHDYGYTF. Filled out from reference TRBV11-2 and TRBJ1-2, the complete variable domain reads EAGVAQSPRYKIIEKRQSVAFWCNPISGHATLYWYQQILGQGPKLLIQFQNNGVVDDSQLPKDRFSAERLKGVDSTLKIQPAKLEDSAVYLCASTPPSSHDYGYTFGSGTRLTVV.

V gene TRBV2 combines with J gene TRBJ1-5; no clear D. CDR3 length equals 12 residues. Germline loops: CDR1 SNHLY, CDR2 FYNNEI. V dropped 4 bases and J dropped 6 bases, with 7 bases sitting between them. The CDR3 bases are TGTGCCAGCAGTGTTGGCGGTCAGCCCCAGCATTTT. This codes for CASSVGGQPQHF.

CDR3 in amino acids: CASSLGQAVNYGYTF. The CDR3 DNA reads TGTGCCAGCAGCCTAGGACAGGCGGTCAACTATGGCTACACCTTC. The rearrangement joins TRBV9 to TRBJ1-2, with 7 bases fitting TRBD1. The V gene end was trimmed by 4 bases and the J gene end by 2 bases; junction bases not matched to a gene: 8. This CDR3 is built from 15 residues. The germline CDR1 and CDR2 sequences are SGDLS and YYNGEE. Together with reference TRBV9 and TRBJ1-2, the CDR3 gives the full variable domain: DSGVTQTPKHLITATGQRVTLRCSPRSGDLSVYWYQQSLDQGLQFLIQYYNGEERAKGNILERFSAQQFPDLHSELNLSSLELGDSALYFCASSLGQAVNYGYTFGSGTRLTVV.

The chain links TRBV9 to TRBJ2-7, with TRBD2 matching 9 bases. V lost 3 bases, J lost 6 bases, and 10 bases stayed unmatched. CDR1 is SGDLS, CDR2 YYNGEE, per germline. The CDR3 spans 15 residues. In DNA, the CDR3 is TGTGCCAGCAGCGCCGATGGGCTAGCGGGGCTCGAGCAGTACTTC. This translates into CASSADGLAGLEQYF.

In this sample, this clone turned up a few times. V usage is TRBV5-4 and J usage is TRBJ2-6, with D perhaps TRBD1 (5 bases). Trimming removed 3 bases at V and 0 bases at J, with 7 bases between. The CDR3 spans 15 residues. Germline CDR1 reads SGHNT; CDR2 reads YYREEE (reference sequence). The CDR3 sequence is CASSSGSSGANVLTF. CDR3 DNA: TGTGCCAGCAGCTCAGGGTCCTCTGGGGCCAACGTCCTGACTTTC.

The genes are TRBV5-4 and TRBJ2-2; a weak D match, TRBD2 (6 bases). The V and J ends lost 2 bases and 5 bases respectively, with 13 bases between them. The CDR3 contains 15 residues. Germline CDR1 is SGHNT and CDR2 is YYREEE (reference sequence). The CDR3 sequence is CASSLGMGGTGELFF. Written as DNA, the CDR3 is TGTGCCAGCAGCTTAGGGATGGGGGGAACCGGGGAGCTGTTTTTT.

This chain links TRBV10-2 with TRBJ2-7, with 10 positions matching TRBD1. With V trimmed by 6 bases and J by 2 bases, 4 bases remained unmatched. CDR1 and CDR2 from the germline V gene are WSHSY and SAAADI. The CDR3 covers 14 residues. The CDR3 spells CASSRGQGAYEQYF. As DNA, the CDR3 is TGCGCCAGCAGCCGTGGACAGGGGGCCTACGAGCAGTACTTC.

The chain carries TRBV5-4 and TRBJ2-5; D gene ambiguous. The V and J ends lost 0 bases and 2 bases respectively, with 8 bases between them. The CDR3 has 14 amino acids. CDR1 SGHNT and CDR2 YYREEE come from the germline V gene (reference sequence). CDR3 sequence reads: CASSLGESQETQYF. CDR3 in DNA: TGTGCCAGCAGCTTGGGCGAGAGTCAAGAGACCCAGTACTTC.

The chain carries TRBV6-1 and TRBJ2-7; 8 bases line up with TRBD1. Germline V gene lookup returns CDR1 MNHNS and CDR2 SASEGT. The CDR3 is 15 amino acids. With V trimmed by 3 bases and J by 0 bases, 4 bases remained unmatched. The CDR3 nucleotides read TGTGCCAGCAGTGATCACAGGGGGATCTCCTACGAGCAGTACTTC. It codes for CASSDHRGISYEQYF.

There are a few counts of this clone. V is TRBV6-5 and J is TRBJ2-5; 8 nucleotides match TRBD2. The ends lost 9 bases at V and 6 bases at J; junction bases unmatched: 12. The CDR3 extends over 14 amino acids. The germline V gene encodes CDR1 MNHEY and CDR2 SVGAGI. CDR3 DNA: TGTGCCAGTCGTCCGGGTAGCGGGGAACAGACCCAGTACTTC. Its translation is CASRPGSGEQTQYF.

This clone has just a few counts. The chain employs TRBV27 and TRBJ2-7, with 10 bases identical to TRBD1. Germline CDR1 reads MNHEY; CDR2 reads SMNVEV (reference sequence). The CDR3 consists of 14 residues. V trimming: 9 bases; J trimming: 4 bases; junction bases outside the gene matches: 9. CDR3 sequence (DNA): TGTGCCAGTAGCCCCGGGACAGGGGTGTACGAGCAGTACTTC. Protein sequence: CASSPGTGVYEQYF.

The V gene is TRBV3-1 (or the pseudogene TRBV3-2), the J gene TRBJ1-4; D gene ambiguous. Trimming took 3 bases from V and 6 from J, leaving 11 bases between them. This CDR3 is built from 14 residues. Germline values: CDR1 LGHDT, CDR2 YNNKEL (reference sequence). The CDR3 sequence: CASSHRSSDEKLFF. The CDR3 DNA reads TGTGCCAGCAGCCATCGGTCGAGTGATGAAAAACTGTTTTTT.

CDR3: CASSLVGLGLETQYF. The CDR3 bases are TGTGCCAGCAGCTTAGTAGGACTAGGGCTAGAGACCCAGTACTTC. The chain joins TRBV7-2 to TRBJ2-5, with 7 bases matching TRBD2. Germline V gene lookup returns CDR1 SGHTA and CDR2 FQGNSA. V was clipped by 1 base and J by 4 bases; unmatched bases: 6. The length of the CDR3 is 15 residues.

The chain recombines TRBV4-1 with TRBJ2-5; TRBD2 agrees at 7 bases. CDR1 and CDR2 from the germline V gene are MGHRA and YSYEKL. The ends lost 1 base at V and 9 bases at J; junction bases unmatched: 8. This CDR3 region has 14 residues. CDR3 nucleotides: TGCGCCAGCAGCCAAGCTAGCGGACCAGGCGCCCAGTACTTC. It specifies CASSQASGPGAQYF.

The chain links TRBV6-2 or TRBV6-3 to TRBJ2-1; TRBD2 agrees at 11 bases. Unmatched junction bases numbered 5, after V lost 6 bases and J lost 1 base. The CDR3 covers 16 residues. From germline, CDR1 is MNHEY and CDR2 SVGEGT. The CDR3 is CASSHLAGGSYNEQFF. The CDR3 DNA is TGTGCCAGCAGCCATCTAGCGGGGGGATCCTACAATGAGCAGTTCTTC.

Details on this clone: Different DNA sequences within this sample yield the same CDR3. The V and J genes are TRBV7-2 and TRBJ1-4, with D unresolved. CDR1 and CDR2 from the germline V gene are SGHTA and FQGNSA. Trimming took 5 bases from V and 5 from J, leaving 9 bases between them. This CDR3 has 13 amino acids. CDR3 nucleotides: TGTGCCAGCAGCCTCGAGCCCAATGAAAAACTGTTTTTT. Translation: CASSLEPNEKLFF.

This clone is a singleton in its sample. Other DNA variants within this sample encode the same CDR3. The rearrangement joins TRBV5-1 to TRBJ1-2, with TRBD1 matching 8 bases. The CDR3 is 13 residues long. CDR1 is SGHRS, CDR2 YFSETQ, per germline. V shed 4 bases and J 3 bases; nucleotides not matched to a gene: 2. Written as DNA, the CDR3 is TGCGCCAGCAGCCTGACAGGGGACTATGGCTACACCTTC. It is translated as CASSLTGDYGYTF.

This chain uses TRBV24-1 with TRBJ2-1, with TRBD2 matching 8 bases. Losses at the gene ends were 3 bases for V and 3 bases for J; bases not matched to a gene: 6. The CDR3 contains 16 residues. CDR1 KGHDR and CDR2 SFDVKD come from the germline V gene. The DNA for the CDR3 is TGTGCCACCAGTGATCCCAGCGGGGGCCTCTACAATGAGCAGTTCTTC. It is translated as CATSDPSGGLYNEQFF.

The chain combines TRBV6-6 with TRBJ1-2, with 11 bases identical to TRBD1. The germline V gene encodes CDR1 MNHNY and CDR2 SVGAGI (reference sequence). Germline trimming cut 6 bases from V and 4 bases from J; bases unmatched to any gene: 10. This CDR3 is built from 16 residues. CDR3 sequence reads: CASSGDRGDKFYGYTF. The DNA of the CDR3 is TGTGCCAGCAGCGGGGACAGGGGGGATAAATTCTATGGCTACACCTTC.

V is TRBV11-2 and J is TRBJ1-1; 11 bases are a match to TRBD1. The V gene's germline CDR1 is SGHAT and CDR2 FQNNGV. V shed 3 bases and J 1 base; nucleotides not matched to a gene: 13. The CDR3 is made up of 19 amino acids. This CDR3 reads CASSLRAGTGGSQNTEAFF. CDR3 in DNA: TGTGCCAGCAGCTTGAGGGCCGGGACAGGGGGGTCTCAGAACACTGAAGCTTTCTTT.

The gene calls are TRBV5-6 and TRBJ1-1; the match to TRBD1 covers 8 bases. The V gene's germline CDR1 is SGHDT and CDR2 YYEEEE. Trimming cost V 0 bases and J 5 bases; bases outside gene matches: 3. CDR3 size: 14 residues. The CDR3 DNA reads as TGTGCCAGCAGCTTGGTCGACAGGGGTACTGAAGCTTTCTTT. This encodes CASSLVDRGTEAFF.

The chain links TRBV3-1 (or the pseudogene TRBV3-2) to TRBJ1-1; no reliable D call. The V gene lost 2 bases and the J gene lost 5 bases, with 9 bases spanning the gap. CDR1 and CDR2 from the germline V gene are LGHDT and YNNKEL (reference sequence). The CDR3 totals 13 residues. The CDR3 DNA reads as TGTGCCAGCAGCCAACTGTCCGAGACTGAAGCTTTCTTT. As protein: CASSQLSETEAFF.

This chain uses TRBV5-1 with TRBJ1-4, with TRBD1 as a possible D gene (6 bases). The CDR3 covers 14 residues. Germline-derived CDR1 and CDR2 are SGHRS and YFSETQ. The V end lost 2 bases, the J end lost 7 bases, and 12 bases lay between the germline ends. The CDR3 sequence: CASSFRGYGEKLFF. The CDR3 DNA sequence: TGCGCCAGCAGCTTCAGGGGTTATGGTGAAAAACTGTTTTTT.

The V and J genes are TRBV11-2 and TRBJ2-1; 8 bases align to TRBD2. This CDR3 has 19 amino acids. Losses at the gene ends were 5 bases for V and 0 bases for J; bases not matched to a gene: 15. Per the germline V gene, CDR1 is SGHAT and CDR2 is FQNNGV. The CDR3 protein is CASSAGGAALYLSYNEQFF. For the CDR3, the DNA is TGTGCCAGCAGCGCCGGGGGGGCCGCTCTTTATCTCTCCTACAATGAGCAGTTCTTC.